This is a list of T cell receptor beta chains from one sample in a study of cytomegalovirus exposure and HLA in healthy donors. Profiled with immunoSEQ multiplex PCR; TCRdb holds only in-frame clones, not every one. The sample carries some 130,000 clones, approximately 84% recorded once. The specimen was PBMCs. The source of these receptors is a man between 25 and 39 years old in good health and CMV-seropositive. Each CDR3 is given with its conserved first and last residue. Fields, in order: J gene, clone size, V gene, D gene, CDR3 length, CDR3 protein, CDR3 DNA. A D gene is named only where the DNA matches it firmly. The listing skips clone size in some rows; elsewhere it reads once, few, many or a size class.

J gene: TRBJ1-2
clone size: .
V gene: TRBV7-3
D gene: .
CDR3 length: 14
CDR3 protein: CASSLLPRADGYTF
CDR3 DNA: TGTGCCAGCAGCTTGTTGCCCCGAGCCGATGGCTACACCTTC

J gene: TRBJ2-2
clone size: few
V gene: TRBV7-2
D gene: .
CDR3 length: 13
CDR3 protein: CASSQTYSRELFF
CDR3 DNA: TGTGCCAGCAGCCAGACATACTCGAGGGAGCTGTTTTTT

J gene: TRBJ1-2
clone size: .
V gene: TRBV4-1
D gene: TRBD1
CDR3 length: 15
CDR3 protein: CASSSPGQGPYGYTF
CDR3 DNA: TGCGCCAGCAGCTCTCCGGGACAGGGGCCCTATGGCTACACCTTC

J gene: TRBJ2-1
clone size: .
V gene: TRBV7-3
D gene: TRBD2
CDR3 length: 17
CDR3 protein: CASSSSTSGAIPNEQFF
CDR3 DNA: TGTGCCAGCAGCTCCTCGACTAGCGGGGCCATTCCCAATGAGCAGTTCTTC

J gene: TRBJ2-5
clone size: .
V gene: TRBV28
D gene: .
CDR3 length: 16
CDR3 protein: CASSLLGGGKVETQYF
CDR3 DNA: TGTGCCAGCAGTTTATTAGGGGGTGGAAAGGTAGAGACCCAGTACTTC

J gene: TRBJ2-6
clone size: .
V gene: TRBV18
D gene: TRBD1
CDR3 length: 17
CDR3 protein: CASSPTGGRSGANVLTF
CDR3 DNA: TGTGCCAGCTCACCTACAGGGGGCCGGTCTGGGGCCAACGTCCTGACTTTC

J gene: TRBJ2-1
clone size: .
V gene: TRBV5-4
D gene: .
CDR3 length: 13
CDR3 protein: CASSLVTHNEQFF
CDR3 DNA: TGTGCCAGCAGCTTAGTCACTCACAATGAGCAGTTCTTC

J gene: TRBJ1-1
clone size: .
V gene: TRBV2
D gene: .
CDR3 length: 12
CDR3 protein: CASRWTSAEAFF
CDR3 DNA: TGTGCCAGCAGGTGGACATCGGCTGAAGCTTTCTTT

J gene: TRBJ1-3
clone size: .
V gene: TRBV27
D gene: TRBD1
CDR3 length: 18
CDR3 protein: CASSKVTGDSFSGNTIYF
CDR3 DNA: TGTGCCAGCAGTAAAGTTACAGGGGACTCTTTCTCTGGAAACACCATATATTTT

J gene: TRBJ1-3
clone size: .
V gene: TRBV5-1
D gene: .
CDR3 length: 16
CDR3 protein: CASSLGVGGIRNTIYF
CDR3 DNA: TGCGCCAGCAGCTTGGGGGTCGGGGGAATAAGAAACACCATATATTTT

J gene: TRBJ1-1
clone size: .
V gene: TRBV5-1
D gene: .
CDR3 length: 13
CDR3 protein: CASSLPLNTEAFF
CDR3 DNA: TGCGCCAGCAGCCTGCCACTTAACACTGAAGCTTTCTTT

J gene: TRBJ2-5
clone size: .
V gene: TRBV7-2
D gene: .
CDR3 length: 13
CDR3 protein: CASSLERGETQYF
CDR3 DNA: TGTGCCAGCAGCTTAGAAAGGGGAGAGACCCAGTACTTC

J gene: TRBJ1-3
clone size: .
V gene: TRBV5-1
D gene: .
CDR3 length: 15
CDR3 protein: CASSLGRATGNTIYF
CDR3 DNA: TGCGCCAGCAGCTTGGGCAGGGCGACTGGAAACACCATATATTTT

J gene: TRBJ1-5
clone size: .
V gene: TRBV27
D gene: TRBD1
CDR3 length: 14
CDR3 protein: CASSRGTGNQPQHF
CDR3 DNA: TGTGCCAGCAGTCGGGGGACAGGGAATCAGCCCCAGCATTTT

J gene: TRBJ1-1
clone size: .
V gene: TRBV7-8
D gene: .
CDR3 length: 14
CDR3 protein: CATLGQAEGTEAFF
CDR3 DNA: TGTGCCACTTTGGGTCAGGCGGAGGGCACTGAAGCTTTCTTT

J gene: TRBJ1-6
clone size: .
V gene: TRBV5-5
D gene: TRBD1
CDR3 length: 14
CDR3 protein: CASSPDRGESPLHF
CDR3 DNA: TGTGCCAGCAGCCCGGACAGGGGGGAGTCACCCCTCCACTTT

J gene: TRBJ2-7
clone size: .
V gene: TRBV7-8
D gene: .
CDR3 length: 16
CDR3 protein: CASSPPTLRDSYEQYF
CDR3 DNA: TGTGCCAGCAGCCCCCCCACTTTGCGGGACTCCTACGAGCAGTACTTC

J gene: TRBJ2-7
clone size: .
V gene: TRBV30
D gene: .
CDR3 length: 11
CDR3 protein: CAWTRSYEQYF
CDR3 DNA: TGTGCCTGGACGCGGTCCTACGAGCAGTACTTC

J gene: TRBJ1-5
clone size: .
V gene: TRBV19
D gene: .
CDR3 length: 11
CDR3 protein: CASIGEGPQHF
CDR3 DNA: TGTGCCAGTATAGGAGAAGGGCCCCAGCATTTT

J gene: TRBJ1-1
clone size: .
V gene: TRBV7-2
D gene: .
CDR3 length: 16
CDR3 protein: CASSPKPLGGNTEAFF
CDR3 DNA: TGTGCCAGCAGCCCGAAACCCCTAGGGGGGAACACTGAAGCTTTCTTT

J gene: TRBJ2-7
clone size: .
V gene: TRBV5-1
D gene: TRBD1
CDR3 length: 14
CDR3 protein: CASSLVQGVHEQYF
CDR3 DNA: TGCGCCAGCAGCTTGGTACAGGGGGTCCACGAGCAGTACTTC

J gene: TRBJ2-7
clone size: once
V gene: TRBV7-2
D gene: TRBD2
CDR3 length: 15
CDR3 protein: CASSPTGTSNYEQYF
CDR3 DNA: TGTGCCAGCAGCCCCACCGGGACTAGTAACTACGAGCAGTACTTC

J gene: TRBJ2-6
clone size: .
V gene: TRBV7-9
D gene: TRBD1
CDR3 length: 15
CDR3 protein: CASSVGQGWANVLTF
CDR3 DNA: TGTGCCAGCAGCGTAGGACAGGGCTGGGCCAACGTCCTGACTTTC

J gene: TRBJ2-2
clone size: few
V gene: TRBV19
D gene: TRBD1
CDR3 length: 15
CDR3 protein: CASRSGGSSTGELFF
CDR3 DNA: TGTGCCAGTCGTTCAGGGGGATCATCGACCGGGGAGCTGTTTTTT

J gene: TRBJ2-7
clone size: .
V gene: TRBV5-8
D gene: TRBD1
CDR3 length: 17
CDR3 protein: CASSYLTTGGAGYEQYF
CDR3 DNA: TGTGCCAGCAGCTACTTAACTACAGGGGGCGCGGGCTACGAGCAGTACTTC

J gene: TRBJ2-7
clone size: .
V gene: TRBV5-1
D gene: .
CDR3 length: 13
CDR3 protein: CASSLLVVDEQYF
CDR3 DNA: TGCGCCAGCAGCTTGTTAGTGGTTGACGAGCAGTACTTC

J gene: TRBJ1-6
clone size: once
V gene: TRBV11-2
D gene: .
CDR3 length: 17
CDR3 protein: CASSFPRGGAPNSPLHF
CDR3 DNA: TGTGCCAGCAGCTTCCCGAGAGGGGGGGCACCCAATTCACCCCTCCACTTT

J gene: TRBJ2-3
clone size: .
V gene: TRBV29-1
D gene: .
CDR3 length: 13
CDR3 protein: CSVGGTNTDTQYF
CDR3 DNA: TGCAGCGTGGGTGGGACAAACACAGATACGCAGTATTTT

J gene: TRBJ1-1
clone size: few
V gene: TRBV4-3
D gene: TRBD1
CDR3 length: 15
CDR3 protein: CASSQFETGKTEAFF
CDR3 DNA: TGCGCCAGCAGCCAATTTGAGACAGGGAAAACTGAAGCTTTCTTT

J gene: TRBJ2-3
clone size: .
V gene: TRBV10-2
D gene: .
CDR3 length: 13
CDR3 protein: CASTRIGTDTQYF
CDR3 DNA: TGCGCCAGCACTAGAATAGGCACAGATACGCAGTATTTT

J gene: TRBJ1-2
clone size: .
V gene: TRBV7-2
D gene: .
CDR3 length: 15
CDR3 protein: CASSSESTGYDGYTF
CDR3 DNA: TGTGCCAGCAGCTCAGAATCGACAGGCTATGATGGCTACACCTTC

J gene: TRBJ2-1
clone size: .
V gene: TRBV5-3
D gene: TRBD2
CDR3 length: 19
CDR3 protein: CARSTPALYGAGGGNEQFF
CDR3 DNA: TGTGCCAGAAGCACGCCGGCGCTATACGGTGCGGGGGGCGGGAATGAGCAGTTCTTC

J gene: TRBJ1-2
clone size: .
V gene: TRBV27
D gene: .
CDR3 length: 15
CDR3 protein: CASSLEWGTYYGYTF
CDR3 DNA: TGTGCCAGCAGTTTAGAATGGGGCACCTACTATGGCTACACCTTC

J gene: TRBJ1-5
clone size: .
V gene: TRBV11-2
D gene: .
CDR3 length: 15
CDR3 protein: CASSRGGRGNQPQHF
CDR3 DNA: TGTGCCAGCAGTCGGGGGGGCAGGGGTAATCAGCCCCAGCATTTT

J gene: TRBJ2-7
clone size: .
V gene: TRBV6-6
D gene: TRBD2
CDR3 length: 14
CDR3 protein: CASSYGTLAAEQYF
CDR3 DNA: TGTGCCAGCAGTTACGGGACACTAGCGGCCGAGCAGTACTTC

J gene: TRBJ1-1
clone size: .
V gene: TRBV5-4
D gene: .
CDR3 length: 15
CDR3 protein: CASSLPTSMNTEAFF
CDR3 DNA: TGTGCCAGCAGCCTCCCGACATCCATGAACACTGAAGCTTTCTTT

J gene: TRBJ2-7
clone size: .
V gene: TRBV5-1
D gene: TRBD1
CDR3 length: 14
CDR3 protein: CASSAGTGPYEQYF
CDR3 DNA: TGCGCCAGCAGTGCCGGGACAGGACCCTACGAGCAGTACTTC

J gene: TRBJ2-1
clone size: .
V gene: TRBV19
D gene: TRBD1
CDR3 length: 14
CDR3 protein: CASSGQGAYNEQFF
CDR3 DNA: TGTGCCAGTAGTGGACAGGGGGCTTACAATGAGCAGTTCTTC

J gene: TRBJ2-1
clone size: .
V gene: TRBV7-3
D gene: .
CDR3 length: 14
CDR3 protein: CASSTGPPGVGQFF
CDR3 DNA: TGTGCCAGCAGCACGGGACCCCCGGGGGTTGGGCAGTTCTTC

J gene: TRBJ1-6
clone size: once
V gene: TRBV19
D gene: .
CDR3 length: 15
CDR3 protein: CASSMRASGRSPLHF
CDR3 DNA: TGTGCCAGTAGTATGAGGGCCTCCGGACGTTCACCCCTCCACTTT

J gene: TRBJ2-1
clone size: .
V gene: TRBV2
D gene: .
CDR3 length: 13
CDR3 protein: CATSSNSYNEQFF
CDR3 DNA: TGTGCCACCTCCAGTAACTCCTACAATGAGCAGTTCTTC